The 26 T cell receptor beta chains in this list originate from one sample, sequenced in a study of blood T cells in healthy people across ages. Primed by a sample-barcoded 5' primer and a J-beta primer mix, a second PCR proceeded for about 7 to 12 cycles. Each CDR3 protein gets one entry after TCRdb re-called the 5' RACE reads with MiXCR. The repertoire consists of 590,000 or so distinct CDR3 sequences, with less than 35% occurring once and the leading ten covering less than 20%. The sample was blood. The receptors stem from a woman aged 80 or older in good health.

This clonotype showed up just once. The V and J genes are TRBV5-4 and TRBJ2-5, with D tentatively TRBD1 (6 bases). V was trimmed by 1 base and J by 5 bases, leaving 12 bases between them. The V gene's germline CDR1 is SGHNT and CDR2 YYREEE (reference sequence). This CDR3 is 14 amino acids long. CDR3 bases: TGTGCCAGCAGCTTGATAGGACAGAGGGAGACCCAGTACTTC. This gives the protein CASSLIGQRETQYF.

The chain couples TRBV28 to TRBJ1-5; D perhaps matches TRBD1 (6 bases). Trimming took off 7 bases at V and 0 bases at J, with 10 bases between the two ends. Germline assignment: CDR1 MDHEN and CDR2 SYDVKM. The CDR3 length is 14 residues. DNA for the CDR3: TGTGCCAGCAAACAGGGTGGTAGCAATCAGCCCCAGCATTTT. It translates to CASKQGGSNQPQHF.

The sample holds many counts of this clonotype. The V gene is TRBV20-1, the J gene TRBJ1-1; D is ambiguous. The CDR3 covers 11 residues. Trimming left V 5 bases short and J 0 bases short, with 4 bases between. Germline loops: CDR1 DFQATT, CDR2 SNEGSKA (reference sequence). CDR3 sequence reads: CSAPLNTEAFF. CDR3 in DNA: TGCAGTGCTCCCTTGAACACTGAAGCTTTCTTT.

With regard to this clonotype: A much larger clone differs by one base, so this may be a read error. J is TRBJ1-4 and V is TRBV27, with D perhaps TRBD1 (5 bases). This CDR3 contains 16 residues. Trimming removed 5 bases from V and 8 bases from J, with 21 bases in between. CDR1 MNHEY and CDR2 SMNVEV come from the germline V gene (reference sequence). CDR3 nucleotide sequence: TGTGCCAGCAGTCCCCAGTGGGACGCCATCAAAGAAAAACTGTTTTTT. As protein: CASSPQWDAIKEKLFF.

At least ten counts were recorded for this clonotype. This chain connects TRBV20-1 to TRBJ1-1; 7 bases agree with TRBD1. There are 13 residues in the CDR3. The germline CDR1 and CDR2 sequences are DFQATT and SNEGSKA (reference sequence). V shed 5 bases, J shed 1 base, and the junction held 4 bases outside the gene matches. The CDR3 is CSALGQENTEAFF. The CDR3 region has the DNA TGCAGTGCTCTCGGACAGGAGAACACTGAAGCTTTCTTT.

The chain links TRBV4-1 to TRBJ2-3; 14 nucleotides agree with TRBD2. J lost 2 bases, V lost 4 bases, and 5 bases had no gene match. This CDR3 comprises 17 residues. CDR1 and CDR2 from the germline V gene are MGHRA and YSYEKL. CDR3 residues: CASSLTTSGGATDTQYF. The DNA for the CDR3 is TGCGCCAGCAGCCTAACGACTAGCGGGGGGGCCACAGATACGCAGTATTTT.

This clonotype was detected many times. The rearrangement joins TRBV29-1 to TRBJ2-7; possibly TRBD1 for D (7 bases). CDR1 and CDR2 from the germline V gene are SQVTM and ANQGSEA. With 4 bases removed from V and 0 bases from J, the gap between germline ends came to 13 bases. The CDR3 covers 14 residues. CDR3 residues: CSVAGGDSSYEQYF. The CDR3 DNA is TGCAGCGTTGCCGGCGGGGACAGCTCCTACGAGCAGTACTTC.

In this sample, this clonotype turned up a few times. This chain links TRBV6-2 or TRBV6-3 with TRBJ2-5; D might be TRBD2 (6 bases). The germline V gene encodes CDR1 MNHEY and CDR2 SVGEGT. The length of the CDR3 is 14 residues. V was shortened by 4 bases and J by 11 bases, with 20 bases between the two germline ends. CDR3 protein: CASSFGLLHNEQYF. CDR3 nucleotide sequence: TGTGCCAGCAGTTTTGGACTACTCCACAATGAGCAGTACTTC.

CDR3 amino acids: CASSVPGLVGDTQHF. The CDR3 region has the DNA TGTGCCAGTAGTGTGCCGGGACTAGTCGGAGATACGCAGCATTTT. This rearrangement joins TRBV19 to TRBJ2-3; maybe TRBD1 (5 bases). Gene TRBJ1-5 matches the end of the DNA better, so the J call may be wrong. The CDR3 totals 15 residues. Germline assignment: CDR1 LNHDA and CDR2 SQIVND (reference sequence).

This clonotype appeared a few times. A much more abundant neighbour one base away suggests this may be a read error. The V gene is TRBV6-6, the J gene TRBJ1-6; the D gene is possibly TRBD1 (5 bases). The CDR3 has 13 amino acids. Germline V gene sequence: CDR1 MNHNY, CDR2 SVGAGI (reference sequence). The CDR3 region has the DNA TGTGCCAGCAGCAGGGCAGGGCAGTCACCCCCCCACTTT. Translation gives CASSRAGQSPPHF.

Details on this clonotype: At one end, the junction sequence differs from germline, possibly due to a read error. CDR3 in amino acids: CASSEYRGGTGERFF. CDR3 nucleotide sequence: TGTGCCAGCAGTGAATACAGGGGAGGAACCGGGGAGCGGTTTTTT. The genes are TRBV25-1 and TRBJ2-2, with D possibly called TRBD1 or TRBD2 (6 bases each). CDR1 MGHDK and CDR2 SYGVNS come from the germline V gene. This CDR3 comprises 15 residues. Variable domain in full (rest from reference TRBV25-1 and TRBJ2-2): EADIYQTPRYLVIGTGKKITLECSQTMGHDKMYWYQQDPGMELHLIHYSYGVNSTEKGDLSSESTVSRIRTEHFPLTLESARPSHTSQYLCASSEYRGGTGERFFGEGSRLTVL.

This clonotype was seen many times. CDR3 sequence reads: CAWSAGGETQYF. CDR3 nucleotide sequence: TGTGCCTGGAGTGCCGGGGGGGAGACCCAGTACTTC. The gene calls are TRBV30 and TRBJ2-5; 7 positions match TRBD2. CDR1 GTSNPN and CDR2 SVGIG come from the germline V gene (reference sequence). The junction had 1 base not matched to a gene; V was cut back by 1 base and J by 5 bases. This CDR3 is 12 amino acids long.

The chain is built from TRBV5-1 and TRBJ1-2, with 7 positions matching TRBD1. Germline trimming cut 4 bases from V and 4 bases from J; bases unmatched to any gene: 10. The CDR3 extends over 15 amino acids. CDR1 is SGHRS, CDR2 YFSETQ, per germline. CDR3 DNA sequence: TGCGCCAGCAGCCTTGGGACAGCTGAGCCCTATGGCTACACCTTC. Translated, it gives CASSLGTAEPYGYTF.

Comment on this clonotype: Given a much more abundant clone one base away, this may be a read error. CDR3 coding DNA: TGCGCCAGCCAGGAGGCTCAGACCTCCTACGAGCAGTACTTC. As protein: CASQEAQTSYEQYF. The V and J genes are TRBV5-1 and TRBJ2-7; possible D gene TRBD2, 5 bases. Trimming left V 7 bases short and J 0 bases short, with 14 bases between. CDR3 length: 14 amino acids. Germline V gene lookup returns CDR1 SGHRS and CDR2 YFSETQ.

Remarks on this clonotype: A read error is possible here, since a much larger clone lies one base away. J is TRBJ2-3 and V is TRBV4-1, with TRBD2 matching 12 bases. In germline, CDR1 is MGHRA, CDR2 YSYEKL. The V gene end was trimmed by 1 base and the J gene end by 5 bases; junction bases not matched to a gene: 7. This CDR3 has 17 residues. CDR3 nucleotides: TGCGCCAGCAGCCAAGGTCCTAGCGGGGGGGCATTAGATACGCAGTATTTT. It translates to CASSQGPSGGALDTQYF.

The rearrangement links TRBV6-5 to TRBJ1-4, with D perhaps TRBD1 (5 bases). V was shortened by 11 bases and J by 8 bases, with 15 bases between the two germline ends. This CDR3 is 12 amino acids long. CDR1 and CDR2 from the germline V gene are MNHEY and SVGAGI. The chain's CDR3 is CACKGAEEKLFF. For the CDR3, the DNA is TGTGCCTGCAAAGGGGCCGAAGAAAAACTGTTTTTT.

Remarks on this clonotype: This may be a read error: a much more frequent sequence differs by one nucleotide. V and J are TRBV28 and TRBJ2-3; 15 nucleotides line up with TRBD2. The germline V gene encodes CDR1 MDHEN and CDR2 SYDVKM. The CDR3 totals 15 residues. The CDR3 protein is CTSRTSGGVGDTQYF. The CDR3 region has the DNA TGTACCAGCAGGACTAGCGGGGGGGTAGGAGATACGCAGTATTTT.

This clonotype has only a few counts. This may arise from a read error, as a much more abundant clone is one base away. The V call is TRBV20-1, the J call TRBJ2-5; 10 bases fit TRBD1. V shed 3 bases and J 11 bases; nucleotides not matched to a gene: 9. CDR3 size: 13 residues. From germline, CDR1 is DFQATT and CDR2 SNEGSKA (reference sequence). The CDR3 here is CSARTGGKNEQYF. The CDR3, as DNA: TGCAGTGCTAGGACAGGGGGCAAGAATGAGCAGTACTTC.

Details on this clonotype: This may be a read error: a much more frequent sequence differs by one nucleotide. This chain connects TRBV20-1 to TRBJ2-1; possible D gene TRBD2, 7 bases. The germline CDR1 and CDR2 sequences are DFQATT and SNEGSKA (reference sequence). V lost 5 bases, J lost 8 bases, and 19 bases lay in between. The CDR3 consists of 14 residues. The CDR3 protein is CSARQGGAFHEQFF. For the CDR3, the DNA is TGCAGTGCTCGGCAAGGGGGGGCCTTCCATGAGCAGTTCTTC.

V usage is TRBV6-2 or TRBV6-3 and J usage is TRBJ1-5; a weak D match, TRBD1 (6 bases). Germline CDR1 is MNHEY and CDR2 is SVGEGT. With 7 bases removed from V and 5 bases from J, the gap between germline ends came to 21 bases. The CDR3 loop spans 16 amino acids. The chain's CDR3 is CASTEAARGWYQPQHF. CDR3 nucleotides: TGTGCCAGCACCGAGGCCGCAAGGGGGTGGTATCAGCCCCAGCATTTT.

V usage is TRBV21-1 and J usage is TRBJ2-4. TRBV21-1 is recorded as a pseudogene. CDR3 length: 17 residues. CDR3 bases: TGTGCCAGCAGCAGGACGGCTGGCAGGCGAGCCAAAAACATTCAGTACTTC. Translated, it gives CASSRTAGRRAKNIQYF.

In this sample, this clonotype turned up many times. The chain employs TRBV6-1 and TRBJ2-7; the D gene is possibly TRBD2 (6 bases). Germline values: CDR1 MNHNS, CDR2 SASEGT. The CDR3 sequence is 15 residues long. V lost 2 bases to trimming and J lost 7 bases, with 18 bases between them. CDR3 in amino acids: CASSEFGTRTQEQYF. The CDR3 bases are TGTGCCAGCAGTGAATTCGGGACTCGGACGCAAGAGCAGTACTTC.

This clonotype has just a few counts. The genes are TRBV3-1 and TRBJ1-2; D is perhaps TRBD1 (6 bases). Trimming removed 7 bases from V and 5 bases from J, with 23 bases in between. Germline lookup yields CDR1 LGHDT and CDR2 YNNKEL (reference sequence). The CDR3 contains 16 residues. The CDR3 is CASILRGGAQDYGYTF. The CDR3 DNA reads as TGTGCCAGCATCCTAAGAGGGGGGGCTCAGGATTATGGCTACACCTTC.

This clonotype was recorded many times. CDR3 protein: CASSMDSVGRGTQYF. The CDR3 nucleotides are TGTGCCAGCAGTATGGATTCAGTGGGGCGGGGGACCCAGTACTTC. This chain uses TRBV12-3 or TRBV12-4 with TRBJ2-5, with D perhaps TRBD2 (6 bases). CDR3 size: 15 residues. V gave up 5 bases and J gave up 7 bases, with 20 bases separating them.

Ten or more counts support this clonotype. This chain uses TRBV2 with TRBJ2-7; maybe TRBD2 (6 bases). Germline V gene sequence: CDR1 SNHLY, CDR2 FYNNEI. This CDR3 contains 13 residues. V lost 4 bases, J lost 6 bases, and 13 bases lay in between. The CDR3 DNA sequence: TGTGCCAGCAGTGCCGGGACTCGGGGCGAGCAGTACTTC. Its protein product is CASSAGTRGEQYF.

Many counts were recorded for this clonotype. Relative to the germline gene, one junction end is altered; a read error may explain this. The V and J genes are TRBV20-1 and TRBJ1-6, with D possibly matching TRBD1 (5 bases). The CDR3 spans 17 residues. Germline lookup yields CDR1 DFQATT and CDR2 SNEGSKA (reference sequence). The CDR3 loop is CSSRQPGLSSYNSPLHF. CDR3 in DNA: TGCAGTTCTAGACAGCCTGGACTTAGCTCCTATAATTCACCCCTCCACTTT.